These 7 T cell receptor beta chains originate from one sample sequenced in a study of blood T cell repertoires in COVID-19. Here immunoSEQ multiplex PCR was the method, and the copy in TCRdb shows in-frame clones only, minus some. This sample has roughly 330,000 clones, with roughly nine tenths found just once. The specimen sequenced was peripheral blood. Receptors originate from a man between 18 and 29 years old who had recovered from COVID-19.

V usage is TRBV6-5 and J usage is TRBJ1-2; D perhaps matches TRBD1 (5 bases). The V end was cut by 6 bases, the J end by 1 base, with 9 bases between. The CDR3 extends over 13 amino acids. The germline V gene has CDR1 MNHEY and CDR2 SVGAGI. The chain's CDR3 is CASRAGHNYGYTF. The CDR3 nucleotides read TGTGCCAGCAGAGCGGGGCATAACTATGGCTACACCTTC.

The V call is TRBV4-1, the J call TRBJ1-1, with unresolved D. CDR1 is MGHRA, CDR2 YSYEKL, per germline. Trimming stripped 1 base from V and 0 bases from J, with 9 bases between. The CDR3 loop spans 15 amino acids. The CDR3 loop is CASSQVGIMNTEAFF. Here the CDR3 DNA reads TGCGCCAGCAGCCAAGTCGGGATAATGAACACTGAAGCTTTCTTT.

This clone was observed a few times. This chain connects TRBV14 to TRBJ2-2; 7 positions agree with TRBD2. The CDR3 sequence is 15 residues long. The junction had 7 bases not matched to a gene; V was cut back by 5 bases and J by 4 bases. Germline V gene lookup returns CDR1 SGHDN and CDR2 FVKESK. Here the CDR3 reads CASSIGGSFTGELFF. The CDR3 region has the DNA TGTGCCAGCAGCATCGGCGGGAGTTTCACCGGGGAGCTGTTTTTT. The whole variable domain, filled in from reference TRBV14 and TRBJ2-2, reads EAGVTQFPSHSVIEKGQTVTLRCDPISGHDNLYWYRRVMGKEIKFLLHFVKESKQDESGMPNNRFLAERTGGTYSTLKVQPAELEDSGVYFCASSIGGSFTGELFFGEGSRLTVL.

This sequence joins TRBV19 and TRBJ2-1; 11 nucleotides agree with TRBD2. Germline CDR1 is LNHDA and CDR2 is SQIVND (reference sequence). The junction had 13 bases not matched to a gene; V was cut back by 2 bases and J by 10 bases. This CDR3 is built from 17 residues. CDR3 coding DNA: TGTGCCAGTAGTATATTTGGGACTAGCGGACGGGGAGGGGAGCAGTTCTTC. It specifies CASSIFGTSGRGGEQFF.

This chain links TRBV18 with TRBJ1-5, with D perhaps matching TRBD1 (5 bases). The V gene lost 3 bases and the J gene lost 0 bases, with 6 bases spanning the gap. Germline V lookup: CDR1 KGHSH, CDR2 LQKENI. This CDR3 has 14 amino acids. The CDR3 spells CASSPTDSNQPQHF. CDR3 nucleotides: TGTGCCAGCTCACCGACAGATAGCAATCAGCCCCAGCATTTT.

V gene TRBV7-2 combines with J gene TRBJ1-1, with 7 bases that match TRBD1. J gave up 4 bases and V 5 bases, and 7 bases lay outside the gene matches. CDR3 size: 14 residues. Per the germline V gene, CDR1 is SGHTA and CDR2 is FQGNSA. The CDR3 here is CASSLGQRSTEAFF. The CDR3 DNA reads TGTGCCAGCAGCCTGGGACAGAGGAGCACTGAAGCTTTCTTT.

V gene TRBV7-9 combines with J gene TRBJ2-7; TRBD2 is a possible D gene (6 bases). The length of the CDR3 is 16 residues. Germline-derived CDR1 and CDR2 are SEHNR and FQNEAQ (reference sequence). The V end was cut by 1 base, the J end by 2 bases, with 15 bases between. The CDR3 sequence: CASSLDGGIPTYEQYF. The CDR3, as DNA: TGTGCCAGCAGCTTAGATGGAGGGATCCCAACCTACGAGCAGTACTTC.